The clone carrying this T cell receptor beta chain was seen more than once but under ten times. This entry belongs to a study of T-cell reconstitution after alpha-beta-depleted transplantation in children. The CDR3 contains 14 residues. Trimming pared 0 bases from V and 5 bases from J, leaving 10 bases between. The germline V gene encodes CDR1 MNHEY and CDR2 SVGAGI. Unique molecular identifiers were incorporated into the prepared TCRbeta library. TCRdb redid the calling of the PCR reads with MiXCR, one entry per CDR3 protein. The data hold about 370,000 distinct CDR3 sequences, with just over 20% observed a single time.

The chain joins TRBV6-5 to TRBJ2-5, with D maybe TRBD2 (6 bases). The TCR comes from a human donor who donated a stem cell graft to a child with acute myeloid leukemia. This sample comprised PBMCs from the stem cell graft donor, obtained from the stem cell graft. The CDR3: CASSYSTGGETQYF. CDR3 nucleotides: TGTGCCAGCAGTTACTCGACCGGGGGTGAGACCCAGTACTTC.